These T cell receptor beta chains were read from a single sample in a study of cytomegalovirus exposure and HLA in healthy donors. The protocol was immunoSEQ multiplex PCR, while the TCRdb copy is restricted to in-frame clones and leaves out a portion. The sample has roughly 180,000 clones; approximately 84% are singletons. Material: PBMCs. Source of these receptors: a man in his late teens or twenties in good health and CMV-seropositive. Both conserved end residues are part of each CDR3. D genes are given only for firm matches. Expanded clones get a size class; other rows say once, few or many, or leave the size out.

D	size	V	J	DNA	CDR3
TRBD2	-	TRBV6-4	TRBJ2-1	TGTGCCAGCAGTGGGACTAGCGGGCCCTACAATGAGCAGTTCTTC	CASSGTSGPYNEQFF
TRBD2	-	TRBV4-1	TRBJ2-3	TGCGCCAGCAGCTCAAGGCACGGGAGGGAAAGCACAGATACGCAGTATTTT	CASSSRHGRESTDTQYF
-	-	TRBV27	TRBJ1-2	TGTGCCAGCAGTGGAGGGTATGAGGATGGCTACACCTTC	CASSGGYEDGYTF
-	-	TRBV6-5	TRBJ2-2	TGTGCCAGCAGTCCATACACCGGGGAGCTGTTTTTT	CASSPYTGELFF
-	once	TRBV5-6	TRBJ2-7	TGTGCCAGCAGCTTGCCGGACAGAGCCTACGAGCAGTACTTC	CASSLPDRAYEQYF
-	-	TRBV30	TRBJ1-1	TGTGCCTGGAGTGTAGGTCCGGGGAACACTGAAGCTTTCTTT	CAWSVGPGNTEAFF
TRBD1	-	TRBV29-1	TRBJ2-7	TGCAGCGTTGAGGACAGGGGTCCCGAGCAGTACTTC	CSVEDRGPEQYF
TRBD2	-	TRBV7-2	TRBJ2-1	TGTGCCAGCAGCCTTATCGGACTAGCGGCGAACAATGAGCAGTTCTTC	CASSLIGLAANNEQFF
TRBD2	-	TRBV6-1	TRBJ2-2	TGTGCCAGCGGTCCTAGCGGGCCTACCGGGGAGCTGTTTTTT	CASGPSGPTGELFF
-	-	TRBV30	TRBJ2-7	TGTGCCTGGAGTGTGTCGGCCAGGGGGCAGTACTTC	CAWSVSARGQYF
-	-	TRBV6-1	TRBJ2-7	TGTGCCAGCAGTGACACCTACGAGCAGTACTTC	CASSDTYEQYF
-	-	TRBV5-1	TRBJ2-5	TGCGCCAGCAGCTCGTCCGGGGGGCGCGGAGAGACCCAGTACTTC	CASSSSGGRGETQYF
TRBD2	-	TRBV4-2	TRBJ2-1	TGTGCCAGCAGCCAAGAAGGGACTAGCGGTCGGGATGAGCAGTTCTTC	CASSQEGTSGRDEQFF
-	few	TRBV4-2	TRBJ2-1	TGTGCCAGCAGCCAAGATGGCAGGGCTTCAAACAATGAGCAGTTCTTC	CASSQDGRASNNEQFF
-	-	TRBV28	TRBJ2-7	TGTGCCAGCAGAGAATCGGACAGAATCGCCTACGAGCAGTACTTC	CASRESDRIAYEQYF
-	-	TRBV7-9	TRBJ1-4	TGTGCCAGCAGCTTCTCAGGGGCGCTTGAAAAACTGTTTTTT	CASSFSGALEKLFF
-	-	TRBV6-5	TRBJ2-2	TGTGCCAGCCGTAGGCCAGGGTCCACCGGGGAGCTGTTTTTT	CASRRPGSTGELFF
-	-	TRBV28	TRBJ2-3	TGTGCCAGCAGCCAGGCAGGGGTGCTCACAGATACGCAGTATTTT	CASSQAGVLTDTQYF
TRBD1	-	TRBV7-9	TRBJ1-5	TGTGCCAGCAGCATAGATCATGGGACAGGACCTAGAAATCAGCCCCAGCATTTT	CASSIDHGTGPRNQPQHF
-	-	TRBV18	TRBJ2-5	TGTGCCAGCTCACCAAGGGAGGCACGGGGGGAGACCCAGTACTTC	CASSPREARGETQYF
TRBD2	-	TRBV4-2	TRBJ2-7	TGTGCCAGCAGCCAAGTGGCGGGAGTAGGGAGCGAGCAGTACTTC	CASSQVAGVGSEQYF
TRBD1	-	TRBV2	TRBJ2-7	TGTGCCAGCAGTGAAGAGGGGGCGACCTACGAGCAGTACTTC	CASSEEGATYEQYF
TRBD2	-	TRBV19	TRBJ2-1	TGTGCCAGTAGTCGGCGGGAGGGCCCTTTTCCGAATGAGCAGTTCTTC	CASSRREGPFPNEQFF
TRBD2	-	TRBV9	TRBJ2-2	TGTGCCAGCAGCGTAGGACTAGCGGGAGGGGCCGGGGAGCTGTTTTTT	CASSVGLAGGAGELFF
-	-	TRBV6-4	TRBJ2-2	TGTGCCAGCAGGCCCCGGGACTTATCCGGGGAGCTGTTTTTT	CASRPRDLSGELFF
TRBD1	-	TRBV6-6	TRBJ1-5	TGTGCCAGCAGTTCAATGGACAGGGGGCACAATCAGCCCCAGCATTTT	CASSSMDRGHNQPQHF
TRBD1	-	TRBV9	TRBJ2-1	TGTGCCAGCAGCGTTTGGACAGGGAGGTCCAATGAGCAGTTCTTC	CASSVWTGRSNEQFF
TRBD2	-	TRBV19	TRBJ2-5	TGTGCCAGTAGCAATAGCGGGAGCCAGTACCAAGAGACCCAGTACTTC	CASSNSGSQYQETQYF
-	-	TRBV19	TRBJ1-1	TGTGCCAGTAGTCTTAAGAGACATTCGAACACTGAAGCTTTCTTT	CASSLKRHSNTEAFF
-	-	TRBV2	TRBJ2-7	TGTGCCAGATCTAGGGCAGTGGAGGGCGAGCAGTACTTC	CARSRAVEGEQYF
TRBD1	-	TRBV2	TRBJ1-1	TGTGCCAGCAACCTAGATCCATGGACAGGGCCCAACACTGAAGCTTTCTTT	CASNLDPWTGPNTEAFF
TRBD2	-	TRBV6-1	TRBJ2-4	TGTGCCAGCAGTGCACGACTAGCGGGAGGGATACTAGCCAAAAACATTCAGTACTTC	CASSARLAGGILAKNIQYF